This T cell receptor (beta chain) was observed in a study of technical replicates of blood from a few donors. Some clones are missing from TCRdb's copy, which holds only in-frame ones; the method was immunoSEQ multiplex PCR. The repertoire has 65,000 to 75,000 clones, more than 75% of them found once; the top ten carry more than 4.5%. The trim removed 4 bases at V and 0 bases at J, leaving 23 bases unmatched. The CDR3 runs to 22 residues. The germline V gene encodes CDR1 GTSNPN and CDR2 SVGIG (reference sequence). The sample comprised PBMCs. The chain employs TRBV30 and TRBJ2-1; TRBD2 aligns across 11 bases. The clonotype originates from a human donor in good health. Some clones in this sample may be carry-over from other donors' samples. The CDR3 nucleotides are TGTGCCTGGAACAGCTTGTACGGTAGTAGACTAGCGGGACAATACTCCTACAATGAGCAGTTCTTC. Translation gives CAWNSLYGSRLAGQYSYNEQFF.